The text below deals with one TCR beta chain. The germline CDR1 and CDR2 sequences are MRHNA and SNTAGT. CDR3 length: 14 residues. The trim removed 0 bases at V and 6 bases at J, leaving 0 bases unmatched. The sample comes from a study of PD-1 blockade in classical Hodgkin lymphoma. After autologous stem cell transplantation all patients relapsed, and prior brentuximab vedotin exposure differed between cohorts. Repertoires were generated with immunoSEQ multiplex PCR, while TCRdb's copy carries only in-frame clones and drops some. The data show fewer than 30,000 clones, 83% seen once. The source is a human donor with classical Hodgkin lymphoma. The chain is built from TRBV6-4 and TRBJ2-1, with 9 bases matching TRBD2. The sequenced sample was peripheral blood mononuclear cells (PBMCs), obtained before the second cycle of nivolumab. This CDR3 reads CASSDSRGGNEQFF. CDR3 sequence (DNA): TGTGCCAGCAGTGACTCGCGGGGGGGCAATGAGCAGTTCTTC.